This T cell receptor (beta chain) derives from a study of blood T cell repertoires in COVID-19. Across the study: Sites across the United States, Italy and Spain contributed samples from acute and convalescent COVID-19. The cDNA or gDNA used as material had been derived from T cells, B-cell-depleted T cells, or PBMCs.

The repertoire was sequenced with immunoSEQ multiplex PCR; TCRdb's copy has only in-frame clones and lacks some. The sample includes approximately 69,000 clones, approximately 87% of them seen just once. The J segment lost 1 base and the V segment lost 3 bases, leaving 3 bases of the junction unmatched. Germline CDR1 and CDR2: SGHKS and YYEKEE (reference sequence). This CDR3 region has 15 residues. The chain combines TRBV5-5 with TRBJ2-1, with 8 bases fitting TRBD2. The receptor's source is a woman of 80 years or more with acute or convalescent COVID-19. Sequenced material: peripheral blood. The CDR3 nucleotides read TGTGCCAGCAGCTGGACTAGCTTTTCCTACAATGAGCAGTTCTTC. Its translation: CASSWTSFSYNEQFF.